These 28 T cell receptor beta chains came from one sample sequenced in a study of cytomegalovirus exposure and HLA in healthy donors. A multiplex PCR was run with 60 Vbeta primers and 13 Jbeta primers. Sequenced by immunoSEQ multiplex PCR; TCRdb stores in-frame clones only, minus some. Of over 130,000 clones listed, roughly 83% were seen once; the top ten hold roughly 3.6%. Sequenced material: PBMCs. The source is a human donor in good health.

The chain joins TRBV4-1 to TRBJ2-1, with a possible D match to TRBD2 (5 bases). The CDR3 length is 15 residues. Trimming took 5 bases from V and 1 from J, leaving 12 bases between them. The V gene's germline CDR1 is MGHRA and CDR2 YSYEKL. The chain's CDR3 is CASSGHRDSYNEQFF. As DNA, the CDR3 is TGCGCCAGCAGCGGCCACCGGGATTCCTACAATGAGCAGTTCTTC.

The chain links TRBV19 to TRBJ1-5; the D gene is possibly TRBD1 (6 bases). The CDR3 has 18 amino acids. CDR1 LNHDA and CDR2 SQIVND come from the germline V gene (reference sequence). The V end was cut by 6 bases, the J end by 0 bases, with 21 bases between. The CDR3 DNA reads TGTGCCAGTAGCTTTTGGGACAACGTGATATCTAGCAATCAGCCCCAGCATTTT. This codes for CASSFWDNVISSNQPQHF.

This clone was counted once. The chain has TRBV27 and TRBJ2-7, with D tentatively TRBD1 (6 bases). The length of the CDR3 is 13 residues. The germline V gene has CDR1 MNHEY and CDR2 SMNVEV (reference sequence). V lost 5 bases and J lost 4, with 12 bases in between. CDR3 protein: CASSTPDRYEQYF. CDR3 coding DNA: TGTGCCAGCAGTACCCCGGACAGATACGAGCAGTACTTC.

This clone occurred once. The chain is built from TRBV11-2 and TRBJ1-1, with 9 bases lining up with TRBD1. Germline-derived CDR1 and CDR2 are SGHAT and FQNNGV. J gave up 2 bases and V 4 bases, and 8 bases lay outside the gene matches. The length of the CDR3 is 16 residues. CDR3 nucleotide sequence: TGTGCCAGCAGCTCTCTTTGGACAGGGGAAAACACTGAAGCTTTCTTT. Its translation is CASSSLWTGENTEAFF.

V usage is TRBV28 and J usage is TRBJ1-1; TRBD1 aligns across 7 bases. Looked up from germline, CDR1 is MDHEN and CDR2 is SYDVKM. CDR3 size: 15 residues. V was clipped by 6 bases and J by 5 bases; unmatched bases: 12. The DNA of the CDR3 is TGTGCCAGCAGCGATCGTACAGGGGTCGCAACTGAAGCTTTCTTT. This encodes CASSDRTGVATEAFF.

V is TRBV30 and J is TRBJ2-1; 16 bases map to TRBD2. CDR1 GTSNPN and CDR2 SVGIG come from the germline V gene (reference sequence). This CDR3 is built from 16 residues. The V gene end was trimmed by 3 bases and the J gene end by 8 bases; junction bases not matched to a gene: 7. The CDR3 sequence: CAWSKGTSGGADEQFF. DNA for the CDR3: TGTGCCTGGAGCAAGGGGACTAGCGGGGGGGCGGATGAGCAGTTCTTC.

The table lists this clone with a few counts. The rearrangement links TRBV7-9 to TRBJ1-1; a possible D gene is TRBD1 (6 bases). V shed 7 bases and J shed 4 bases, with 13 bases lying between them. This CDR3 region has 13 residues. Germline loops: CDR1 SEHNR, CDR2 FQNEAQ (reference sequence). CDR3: CASTIPGVTEAFF. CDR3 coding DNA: TGTGCCAGCACCATTCCAGGGGTCACTGAAGCTTTCTTT.

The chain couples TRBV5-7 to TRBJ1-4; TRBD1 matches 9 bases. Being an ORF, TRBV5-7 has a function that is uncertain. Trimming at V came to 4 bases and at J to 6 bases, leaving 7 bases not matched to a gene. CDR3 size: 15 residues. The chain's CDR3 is CASSAEGQGHEKLFF. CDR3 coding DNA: TGTGCCAGCAGCGCCGAGGGACAGGGTCATGAAAAACTGTTTTTT.

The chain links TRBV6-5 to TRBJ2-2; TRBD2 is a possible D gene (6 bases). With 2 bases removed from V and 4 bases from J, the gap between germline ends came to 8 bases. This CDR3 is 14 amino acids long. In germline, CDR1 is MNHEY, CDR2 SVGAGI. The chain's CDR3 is CASSYGGTTGELFF. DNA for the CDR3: TGTGCCAGCAGTTACGGGGGGACCACCGGGGAGCTGTTTTTT.

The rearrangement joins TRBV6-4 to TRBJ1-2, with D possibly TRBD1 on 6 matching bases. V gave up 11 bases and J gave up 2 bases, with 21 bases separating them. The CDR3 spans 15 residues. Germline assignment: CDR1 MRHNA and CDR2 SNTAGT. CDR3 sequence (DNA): TGTGCCGGTTGGGACACAGGTCCTGGGAACTATGGCTACACCTTC. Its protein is CAGWDTGPGNYGYTF.

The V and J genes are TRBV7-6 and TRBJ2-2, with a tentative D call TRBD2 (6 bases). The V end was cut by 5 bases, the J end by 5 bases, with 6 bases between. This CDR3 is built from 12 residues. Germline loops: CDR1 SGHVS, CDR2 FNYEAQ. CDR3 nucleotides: TGTGCCAGCAGCCGGGGGACCGGGGAGCTGTTTTTT. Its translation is CASSRGTGELFF.

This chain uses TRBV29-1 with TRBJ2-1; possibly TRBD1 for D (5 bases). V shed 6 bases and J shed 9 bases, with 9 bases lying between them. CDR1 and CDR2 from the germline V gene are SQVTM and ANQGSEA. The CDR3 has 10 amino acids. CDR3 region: CSVAQGEQFF. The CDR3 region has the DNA TGCAGCGTGGCGCAGGGTGAGCAGTTCTTC.

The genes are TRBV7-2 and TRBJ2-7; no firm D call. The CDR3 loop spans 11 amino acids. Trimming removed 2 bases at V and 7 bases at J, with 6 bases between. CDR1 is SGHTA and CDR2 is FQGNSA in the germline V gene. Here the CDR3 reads CASSLIVEQYF. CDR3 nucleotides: TGTGCCAGCAGCTTAATCGTGGAGCAGTACTTC.

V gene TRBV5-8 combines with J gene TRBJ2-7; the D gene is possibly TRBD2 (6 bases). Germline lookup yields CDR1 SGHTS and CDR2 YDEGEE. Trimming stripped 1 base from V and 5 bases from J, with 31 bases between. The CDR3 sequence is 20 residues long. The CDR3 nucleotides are TGTGCCAGCAGCTTGCGGGCTAGCGAGGGGCGACACCGACTCTACGACGAGCAGTACTTC. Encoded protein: CASSLRASEGRHRLYDEQYF.

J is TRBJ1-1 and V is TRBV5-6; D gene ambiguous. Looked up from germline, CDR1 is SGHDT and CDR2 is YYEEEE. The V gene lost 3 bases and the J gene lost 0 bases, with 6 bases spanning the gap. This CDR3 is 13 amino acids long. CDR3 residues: CASSSTVNTEAFF. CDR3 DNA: TGTGCCAGCAGCTCGACTGTGAACACTGAAGCTTTCTTT.

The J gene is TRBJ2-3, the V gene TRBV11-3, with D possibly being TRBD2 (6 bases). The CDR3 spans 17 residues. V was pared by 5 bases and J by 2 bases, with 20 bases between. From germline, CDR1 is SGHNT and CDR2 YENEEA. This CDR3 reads CASSLQRSTRNTDTQYF. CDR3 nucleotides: TGTGCCAGCAGCCTCCAACGTTCGACTAGAAACACAGATACGCAGTATTTT.

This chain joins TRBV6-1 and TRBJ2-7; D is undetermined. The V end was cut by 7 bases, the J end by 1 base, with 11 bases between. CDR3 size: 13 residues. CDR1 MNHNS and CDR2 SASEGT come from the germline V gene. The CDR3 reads CASIKTSSYEQYF. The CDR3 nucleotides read TGTGCCAGCATAAAGACAAGTTCCTACGAGCAGTACTTC.

In DNA, the CDR3 is TGTGCCAGCAGTGAAAGACAGGCAACTAATGAAAAACTGTTTTTT. This codes for CASSERQATNEKLFF. This rearrangement joins TRBV6-1 to TRBJ1-4; weak D call: TRBD1 (6 bases). Germline lookup yields CDR1 MNHNS and CDR2 SASEGT. The CDR3 spans 15 residues. The V end was cut by 2 bases, the J end by 0 bases, with 7 bases between.

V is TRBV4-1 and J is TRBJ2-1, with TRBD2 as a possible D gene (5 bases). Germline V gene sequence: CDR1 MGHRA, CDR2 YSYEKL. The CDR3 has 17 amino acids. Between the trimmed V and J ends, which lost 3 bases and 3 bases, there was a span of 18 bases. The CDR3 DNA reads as TGCGCCAGCAGCCACGATAGCGCGGAGATACACTACAATGAGCAGTTCTTC. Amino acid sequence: CASSHDSAEIHYNEQFF.

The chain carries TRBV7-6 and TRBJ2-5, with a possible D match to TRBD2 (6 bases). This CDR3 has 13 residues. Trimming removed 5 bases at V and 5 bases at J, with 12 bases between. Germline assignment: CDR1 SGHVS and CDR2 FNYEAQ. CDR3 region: CASSNGGSETQYF. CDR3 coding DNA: TGTGCCAGCAGCAACGGGGGATCGGAGACCCAGTACTTC.

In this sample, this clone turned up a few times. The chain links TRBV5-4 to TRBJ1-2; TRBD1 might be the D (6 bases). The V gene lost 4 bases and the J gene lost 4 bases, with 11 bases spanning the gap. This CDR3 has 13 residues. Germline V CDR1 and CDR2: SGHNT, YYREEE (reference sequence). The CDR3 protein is CASSLDRSYGYTF. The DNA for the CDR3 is TGTGCCAGCAGCCTTGACAGGTCCTATGGCTACACCTTC.

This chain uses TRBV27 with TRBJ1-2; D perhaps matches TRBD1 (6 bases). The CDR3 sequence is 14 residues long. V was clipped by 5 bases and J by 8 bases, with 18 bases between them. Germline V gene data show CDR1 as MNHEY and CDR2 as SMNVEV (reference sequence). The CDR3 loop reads CASSTHRGAHGYTF. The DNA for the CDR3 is TGTGCCAGCAGTACCCACCGGGGGGCTCACGGCTACACCTTC.

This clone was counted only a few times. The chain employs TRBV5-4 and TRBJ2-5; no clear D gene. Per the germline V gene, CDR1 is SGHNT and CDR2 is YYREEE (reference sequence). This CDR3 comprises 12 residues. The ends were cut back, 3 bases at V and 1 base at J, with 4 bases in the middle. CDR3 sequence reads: CASSSSQETQYF. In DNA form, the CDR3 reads TGTGCCAGCAGCTCCTCCCAAGAGACCCAGTACTTC.

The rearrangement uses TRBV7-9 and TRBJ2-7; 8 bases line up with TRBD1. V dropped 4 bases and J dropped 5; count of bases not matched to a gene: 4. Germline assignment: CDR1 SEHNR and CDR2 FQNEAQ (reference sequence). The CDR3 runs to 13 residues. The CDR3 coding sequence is TGTGCCAGCAGCTCAACGACAGGGGACGAGCAGTACTTC. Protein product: CASSSTTGDEQYF.

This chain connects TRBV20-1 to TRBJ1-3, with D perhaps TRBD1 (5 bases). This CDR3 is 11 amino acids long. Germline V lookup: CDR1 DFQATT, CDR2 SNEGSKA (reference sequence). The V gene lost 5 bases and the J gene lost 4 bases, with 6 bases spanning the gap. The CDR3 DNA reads TGCAGTGCTCGACAGGGAAACACCATATATTTT. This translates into CSARQGNTIYF.

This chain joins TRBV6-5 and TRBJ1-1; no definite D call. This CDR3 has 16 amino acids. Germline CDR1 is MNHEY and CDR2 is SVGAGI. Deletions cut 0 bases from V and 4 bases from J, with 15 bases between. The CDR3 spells CASSYSEVTGSTEAFF. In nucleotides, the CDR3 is TGTGCCAGCAGTTACTCGGAGGTCACTGGGAGCACTGAAGCTTTCTTT.

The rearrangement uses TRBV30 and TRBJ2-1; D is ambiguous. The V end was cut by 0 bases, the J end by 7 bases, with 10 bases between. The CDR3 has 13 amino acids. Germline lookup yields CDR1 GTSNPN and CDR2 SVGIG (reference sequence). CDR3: CAWSVTRLNEQFF. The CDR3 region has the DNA TGTGCCTGGAGTGTAACGCGCTTGAATGAGCAGTTCTTC.

The CDR3 DNA sequence: TGCAGCGCGTCAATGGAGACCTACAATGAGCAGTTCTTC. The encoded protein is CSASMETYNEQFF. The V and J genes are TRBV29-1 and TRBJ2-1, with unresolved D. CDR3 length: 13 residues. V lost 7 bases to trimming and J lost 2 bases, with 12 bases between them. In germline, CDR1 is SQVTM, CDR2 ANQGSEA.